These T cell receptor beta chains were read from a single sample in a study of beta chain features in type 1 diabetes. Generated by immunoSEQ multiplex PCR, the TCRdb table keeps only in-frame clones and is missing some. Among around 250,000 clones listed, around an eighth were seen once. The sequenced sample consisted of naive CD4+ T cells from blood. These receptors were obtained from a man aged 25 to 40 with type 1 diabetes. CDR3s leave out the opening cysteine and the closing phenylalanine or tryptophan.

j_call	v_call	cdr3_aa
TRBJ2-7	TRBV7-2	ASSLASGATYEQY
TRBJ1-1	TRBV4-2	ASSQEQGHAF
TRBJ1-2	TRBV9	ASSPRGNYGYT
TRBJ2-7	TRBV4-3	ASRPAEQGDHEQY
TRBJ2-1	TRBV5-1	ASSDREGSYNEQF
TRBJ2-6	TRBV7-2	ASSLVSSGANVLT
TRBJ1-1	TRBV5-6	ASRAGLGTEAF
TRBJ2-5	TRBV4-2	ASSQELTGETQY
TRBJ1-5	TRBV6-6	ASSYLGTNQPQH
TRBJ2-4	TRBV4-3	ASSQYPASGRGVNIQY
TRBJ1-2	TRBV10-3	AISARDRGYTNYGYT
TRBJ2-3	TRBV7-2	ASSFWGLTDTQY
TRBJ2-7	TRBV11-2	ASSLTGGPPYEQY
TRBJ1-5	TRBV6-1	ASSAQGANNQPQH
TRBJ2-3	TRBV19	ASIPTGEADTQY
TRBJ2-2	TRBV11-2	ASSPTVGELF
TRBJ2-5	TRBV28	ASSLYGGQYQETQY
TRBJ1-5	TRBV19	ASSRTGIQNQPQH
TRBJ2-5	TRBV19	ASSILGSQETQY
TRBJ2-7	TRBV28	ASHKGGLSEQY
TRBJ2-1	TRBV5-4	ASSLAQGGLGEQF
TRBJ1-5	TRBV27	ASSLSGGTSAQH
TRBJ2-7	TRBV29-1	SVEEPTRGQQY